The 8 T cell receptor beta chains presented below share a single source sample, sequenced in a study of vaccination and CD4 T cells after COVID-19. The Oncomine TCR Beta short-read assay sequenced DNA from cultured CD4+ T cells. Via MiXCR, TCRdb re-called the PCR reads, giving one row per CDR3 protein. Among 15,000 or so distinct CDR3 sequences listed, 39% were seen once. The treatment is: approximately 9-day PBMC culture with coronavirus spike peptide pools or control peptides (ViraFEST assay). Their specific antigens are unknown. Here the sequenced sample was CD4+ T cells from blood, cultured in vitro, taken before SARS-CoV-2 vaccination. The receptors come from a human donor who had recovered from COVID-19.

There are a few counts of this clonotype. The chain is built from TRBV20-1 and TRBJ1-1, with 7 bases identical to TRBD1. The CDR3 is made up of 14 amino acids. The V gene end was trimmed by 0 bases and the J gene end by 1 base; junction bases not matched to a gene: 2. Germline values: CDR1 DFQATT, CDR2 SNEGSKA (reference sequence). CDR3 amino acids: CSAREGGKNTEAFF. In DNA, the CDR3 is TGCAGTGCTAGAGAAGGGGGCAAGAACACTGAAGCTTTCTTT.

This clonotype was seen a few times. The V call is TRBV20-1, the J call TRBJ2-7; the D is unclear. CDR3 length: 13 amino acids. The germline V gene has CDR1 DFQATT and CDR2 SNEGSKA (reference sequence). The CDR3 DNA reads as TGCAGCAACATGACCCAGACGGACTACGAGCAGTACTTC. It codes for CSNMTQTDYEQYF.

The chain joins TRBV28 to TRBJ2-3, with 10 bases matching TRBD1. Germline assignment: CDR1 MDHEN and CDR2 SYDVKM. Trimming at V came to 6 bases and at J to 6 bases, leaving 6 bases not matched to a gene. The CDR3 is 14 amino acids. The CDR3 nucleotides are TGTGCCAGCAGCCGACAGGGGGCAGGGGATACGCAGTATTTT. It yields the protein CASSRQGAGDTQYF.

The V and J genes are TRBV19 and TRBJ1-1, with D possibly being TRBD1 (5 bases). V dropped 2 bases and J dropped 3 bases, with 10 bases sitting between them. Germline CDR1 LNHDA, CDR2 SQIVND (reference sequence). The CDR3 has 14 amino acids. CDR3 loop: CASSIWGLDTEAFF. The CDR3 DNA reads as TGTGCCAGTAGTATATGGGGACTTGACACTGAAGCTTTCTTT.

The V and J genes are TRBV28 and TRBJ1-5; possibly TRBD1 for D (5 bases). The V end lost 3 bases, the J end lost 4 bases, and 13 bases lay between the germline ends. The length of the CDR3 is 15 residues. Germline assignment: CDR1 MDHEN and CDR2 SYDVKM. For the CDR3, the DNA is TGTGCCAGCAGTTTTCTGCAGGGTAGTAATCAGCCCCAGCATTTT. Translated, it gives CASSFLQGSNQPQHF.

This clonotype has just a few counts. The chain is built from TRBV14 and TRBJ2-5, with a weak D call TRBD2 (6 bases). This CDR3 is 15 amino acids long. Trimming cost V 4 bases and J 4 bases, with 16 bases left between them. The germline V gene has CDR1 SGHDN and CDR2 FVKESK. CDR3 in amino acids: CASSPTGGDVETQYF. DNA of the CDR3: TGTGCCAGCAGCCCAACCGGAGGGGACGTAGAGACCCAGTACTTC.

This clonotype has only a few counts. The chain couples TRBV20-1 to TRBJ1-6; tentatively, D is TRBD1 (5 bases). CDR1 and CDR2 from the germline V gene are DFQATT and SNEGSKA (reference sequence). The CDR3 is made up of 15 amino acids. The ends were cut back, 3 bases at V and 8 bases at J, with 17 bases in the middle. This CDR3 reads CSARGPGAVDSPLHF. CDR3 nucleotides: TGCAGTGCTAGGGGACCCGGGGCAGTGGATTCACCCCTCCACTTT.

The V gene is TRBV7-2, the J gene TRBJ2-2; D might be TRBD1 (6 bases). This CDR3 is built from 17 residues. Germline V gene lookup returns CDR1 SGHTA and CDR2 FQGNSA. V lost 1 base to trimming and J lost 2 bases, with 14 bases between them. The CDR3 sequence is CASSLVFGTINTGELFF. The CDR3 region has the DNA TGTGCCAGCAGCTTAGTGTTTGGGACAATTAACACCGGGGAGCTGTTTTTT. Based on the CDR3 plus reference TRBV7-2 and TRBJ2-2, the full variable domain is GAGVSQSPSNKVTEKGKDVELRCDPISGHTALYWYRQSLGQGLEFLIYFQGNSAPDKSGLPSDRFSAERTGGSVSTLTIQRTQQEDSAVYLCASSLVFGTINTGELFFGEGSRLTVL.